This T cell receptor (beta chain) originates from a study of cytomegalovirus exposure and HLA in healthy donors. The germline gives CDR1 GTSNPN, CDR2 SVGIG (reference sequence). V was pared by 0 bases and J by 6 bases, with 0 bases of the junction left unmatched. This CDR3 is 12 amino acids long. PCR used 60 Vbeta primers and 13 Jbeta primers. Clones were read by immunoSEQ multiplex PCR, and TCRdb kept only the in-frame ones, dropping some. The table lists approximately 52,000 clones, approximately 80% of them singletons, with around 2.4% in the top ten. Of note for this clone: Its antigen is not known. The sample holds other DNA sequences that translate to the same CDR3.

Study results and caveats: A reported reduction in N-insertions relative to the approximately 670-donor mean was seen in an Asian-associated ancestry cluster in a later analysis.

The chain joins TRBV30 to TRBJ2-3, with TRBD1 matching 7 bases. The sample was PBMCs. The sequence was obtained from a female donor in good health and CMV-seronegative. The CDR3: CAWSVRGDTQYF. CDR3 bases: TGTGCCTGGAGTGTCAGGGGGGATACGCAGTATTTT. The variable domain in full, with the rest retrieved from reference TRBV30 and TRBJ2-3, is SQTIHQWPATLVQPVGSPLSLECTVEGTSNPNLYWYRQAAGRGLQLLFYSVGIGQISSEVPQNLSASRPQDRQFILSSKKLLLSDSGFYLCAWSVRGDTQYFGPGTRLTVL.